A selection of T cell receptor beta chains follows, all from one sample in a study of cytomegalovirus exposure and HLA in healthy donors. TCRdb's table, derived via immunoSEQ multiplex PCR, lists solely in-frame clones and lacks some. The sample lists 100,000 to 150,000 clones; 89% were seen once. The specimen sequenced was PBMCs. Receptor source: a woman younger than 35 in good health and CMV-seronegative. Each CDR3 is given without its conserved first and last residue.

j_gene: TRBJ1-5
v_gene: TRBV18
CDR3aa: ASSPGQGMIQPQH

j_gene: TRBJ2-3
v_gene: TRBV12-5
CDR3aa: ASGLPPTQY

j_gene: TRBJ1-1
v_gene: TRBV10-3
CDR3aa: AIGGGVNTEAF

j_gene: TRBJ2-3
v_gene: TRBV4-1
CDR3aa: ASSQDRAGPDTQY

j_gene: TRBJ1-4
v_gene: TRBV7-2
CDR3aa: ASSLSQGPNEKLF

j_gene: TRBJ2-7
v_gene: TRBV5-1
CDR3aa: ASSQDRVYEQY

j_gene: TRBJ1-3
v_gene: TRBV6-1
CDR3aa: ASSDQGTAGNTIY

j_gene: TRBJ1-2
v_gene: TRBV15
CDR3aa: ATSPDSFVTFDDGYT

j_gene: TRBJ1-2
v_gene: TRBV6-6
CDR3aa: ASIGTANYGYT

j_gene: TRBJ1-3
v_gene: TRBV19
CDR3aa: ASNRQTSGNTIY

j_gene: TRBJ1-2
v_gene: TRBV18
CDR3aa: ASSPPQGYGYT

j_gene: TRBJ1-5
v_gene: TRBV25-1
CDR3aa: ASSRAGGGNQPQH

j_gene: TRBJ2-3
v_gene: TRBV9
CDR3aa: ASSVASGGNTDTQY

j_gene: TRBJ1-5
v_gene: TRBV18
CDR3aa: ASSPRDVGGNQPQH

j_gene: TRBJ1-1
v_gene: TRBV2
CDR3aa: ASSGGQGRNTEAF